Sequencing of this T cell receptor beta chain was carried out in a study of beta chain features in type 1 diabetes. Across the study: Healthy donors and patients showed comparable age, gender and cell yields. General study points: Type 1 diabetes patients showed a moderate but significant shortening of TCRB CDR3s in all four CD4+ subsets.

What was sequenced were expressed TCRB transcripts, since all of the isolated RNA had been reverse transcribed. Produced via immunoSEQ multiplex PCR; TCRdb's table is partial and in-frame only. Seen here are around 690,000 clones, around 11% observed once, and the top ten hold more than 0.1%. On this clone: Its cognate antigen is unknown.

Germline V gene lookup returns CDR1 MGHDK and CDR2 SYGVNS. V gave up 4 bases and J gave up 1 base; unmatched junction bases: 7. CDR3 size: 15 residues. Sequenced: naive CD4+ T cells from blood. This sequence originates from a man aged 25 to 40 with type 1 diabetes. The chain links TRBV25-1 to TRBJ2-7, with 7 bases identical to TRBD1. CDR3 sequence reads: CASSAPGQLSYEQYF. The CDR3 region has the DNA TGTGCCAGCAGTGCGCCGGGACAGCTATCCTACGAGCAGTACTTC.